The 11 T cell receptor beta chains below were found in one sample sequenced in a study of CD8 T cells in ankylosing spondylitis. TCRdb reprocessed the 5' RACE reads via MiXCR and lists one record per CDR3 protein. The sample gives about 340,000 distinct CDR3 sequences, around 15% of which show up once; 0.95% to 1.4% is in the top ten. The sequencing input was blood, either unsorted or a sorted T cell fraction (not recorded which). The source is a male donor with ankylosing spondylitis or in good health (not recorded which).

V usage is TRBV27 and J usage is TRBJ1-1, with D hard to call. The germline CDR1 and CDR2 sequences are MNHEY and SMNVEV (reference sequence). With 7 bases removed from V and 8 bases from J, the gap between germline ends came to 11 bases. The CDR3 totals 11 residues. DNA for the CDR3: TGTGCCAGCATAAGACTGGGAGAAGCTTTCTTT. Its translation: CASIRLGEAFF.

This clonotype was seen many times. The chain carries TRBV24-1 and TRBJ2-3; D unresolved. The V gene's germline CDR1 is KGHDR and CDR2 SFDVKD. The ends were cut back, 3 bases at V and 4 bases at J, with 13 bases in the middle. The length of the CDR3 is 15 residues. The CDR3 DNA reads as TGTGCCACCAGTGATCCCCTTGAAGTTGCAGATACGCAGTATTTT. It translates to CATSDPLEVADTQYF.

In its sample, this clonotype was seen a few times. The CDR3 DNA reads TGCGCCAGCAGCCAGGGGGGGACAGGGTTTGGGCCCCAGCATTTT. This sequence encodes CASSQGGTGFGPQHF. This chain connects TRBV4-1 to TRBJ1-5; TRBD1 matches at 9 bases. J was trimmed by 9 bases and V by 3 bases; bases with no gene match: 9. The V gene's germline CDR1 is MGHRA and CDR2 YSYEKL. The CDR3 sequence is 15 residues long.

This clonotype came up a few times. This rearrangement joins TRBV29-1 to TRBJ1-1; D is perhaps TRBD1 (6 bases). The germline V gene encodes CDR1 SQVTM and CDR2 ANQGSEA. The CDR3 runs to 12 residues. V shed 6 bases and J shed 5 bases, with 13 bases lying between them. The CDR3 DNA is TGCAGCGTCCAGGGGTGGGGGACTGAAGCTTTCTTT. Protein: CSVQGWGTEAFF.

This chain uses TRBV6-1 with TRBJ2-1; D is unclear. Trimming cost V 8 bases and J 0 bases, with 17 bases left between them. Germline-derived CDR1 and CDR2 are MNHNS and SASEGT. The CDR3 consists of 16 residues. The CDR3 loop is CASSFRSPGSYNEQFF. CDR3 bases: TGTGCCAGCTCCTTTCGGTCCCCTGGCTCCTACAATGAGCAGTTCTTC.

This clonotype was seen a few times. V gene TRBV6-1 combines with J gene TRBJ1-2; 8 bases align to TRBD1. With 6 bases clipped from V and 5 bases from J, the junction kept 11 bases outside the gene matches. Germline V gives CDR1 MNHNS, CDR2 SASEGT. The CDR3 runs 15 residues. CDR3 coding DNA: TGTGCCAGCAGAGTTGACAGGGGAACCCTGTATGGCTACACCTTC. It yields the protein CASRVDRGTLYGYTF.

This clonotype was seen at least ten times. The V gene is TRBV4-1, the J gene TRBJ2-3, with 13 bases matching TRBD2. The trim removed 4 bases at V and 5 bases at J, leaving 6 bases unmatched. CDR1 MGHRA and CDR2 YSYEKL come from the germline V gene. The CDR3 loop spans 16 amino acids. The CDR3 DNA follows: TGCGCCAGCAGCCGCGGACTAGCGGGAGTGAAAGATACGCAGTATTTT. Translation gives CASSRGLAGVKDTQYF.

There are many counts of this clonotype. This sequence joins TRBV29-1 and TRBJ1-1; D is possibly TRBD1 (5 bases). There are 14 residues in the CDR3. Germline V gene data show CDR1 as SQVTM and CDR2 as ANQGSEA. Trimming cost V 3 bases and J 1 base, with 12 bases left between them. This CDR3 is CSVEPYRGNTEAFF. For the CDR3, the DNA is TGCAGCGTTGAGCCCTATAGGGGGAACACTGAAGCTTTCTTT.

This clonotype was observed a few times. The CDR3 loop is CASSGSGGSTDTQYF. CDR3 DNA sequence: TGTGCCAGCAGTGGGAGCGGGGGAAGCACAGATACGCAGTATTTT. The gene calls are TRBV2 and TRBJ2-3, with TRBD2 identical over 8 bases. The CDR3 runs to 15 residues. Germline trimming cut 4 bases from V and 0 bases from J; bases unmatched to any gene: 3. Germline V CDR1 and CDR2: SNHLY, FYNNEI.

The V and J genes are TRBV10-3 and TRBJ2-3; D call uncertain. The CDR3 consists of 15 residues. V was cut by 0 bases and J by 8 bases, with 15 bases left in between. Germline CDR1 is ENHRY and CDR2 is SYGVKD. The CDR3 reads CAISESVVGSGTQYF. The CDR3 DNA reads TGTGCCATCAGTGAGTCGGTTGTTGGCTCCGGTACGCAGTATTTT.

V gene TRBV20-1 combines with J gene TRBJ2-2; 9 bases are a match to TRBD2. The V gene end was trimmed by 0 bases and the J gene end by 7 bases; junction bases not matched to a gene: 15. Germline CDR1 reads DFQATT; CDR2 reads SNEGSKA (reference sequence). The CDR3 spans 18 residues. The CDR3 sequence: CSARDEWASGARGGELFF. In nucleotides, the CDR3 is TGCAGTGCTAGAGATGAGTGGGCTAGCGGGGCCCGGGGCGGGGAGCTGTTTTTT.